This TCR beta chain was identified in a study of cytomegalovirus exposure and HLA in healthy donors. Study observations and caveats: Later findings reportedly placed an Asian-associated ancestry cluster below the approximately 650-donor mean for N-insertions. An analysis that came later showed most CMV-associated TCR beta chains appearing HLA-restricted. The majority of TCR sequences were rare, yet some public TCRs appeared in many donors. Common viral pathogens seemed to be connected with several of the most significant clusters, according to a later analysis.

The PCR used 60 Vbeta and 13 Jbeta primers. Sequencing was performed with immunoSEQ multiplex PCR; in TCRdb, only in-frame clones are kept and a portion is missing. The sample has more than 130,000 clones, roughly 77% seen once. Concerning this clone itself: No antigen is known for it.

From germline, CDR1 is LNHDA and CDR2 SQIVND (reference sequence). The CDR3 runs 14 residues. Losses at the gene ends were 5 bases for V and 2 bases for J; bases not matched to a gene: 4. V usage is TRBV19 and J usage is TRBJ2-7; 9 bases line up with TRBD1. The sequence derives from a man in his thirties or forties in good health and CMV-seronegative. Sequenced sample: PBMCs. CDR3 sequence: CASSFRDRAYEQYF. The CDR3 DNA reads as TGTGCCAGTAGTTTCCGGGACAGGGCCTACGAGCAGTACTTC. Drawing the rest from reference TRBV19 and TRBJ2-7, the complete variable domain is DGGITQSPKYLFRKEGQNVTLSCEQNLNHDAMYWYRQDPGQGLRLIYYSQIVNDFQKGDIAEGYSVSREKKESFPLTVTSAQKNPTAFYLCASSFRDRAYEQYFGPGTRLTVT.